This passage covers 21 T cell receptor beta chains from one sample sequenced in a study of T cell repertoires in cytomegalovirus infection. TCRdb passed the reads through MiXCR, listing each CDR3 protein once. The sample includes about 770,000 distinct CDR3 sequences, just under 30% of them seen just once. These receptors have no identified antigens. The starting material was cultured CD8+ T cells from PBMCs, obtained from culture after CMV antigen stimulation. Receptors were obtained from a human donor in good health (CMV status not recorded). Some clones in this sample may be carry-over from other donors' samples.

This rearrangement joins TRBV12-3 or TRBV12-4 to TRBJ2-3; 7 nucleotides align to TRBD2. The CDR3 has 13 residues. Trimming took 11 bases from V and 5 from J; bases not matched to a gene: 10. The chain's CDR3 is CASATSSVDTQYF. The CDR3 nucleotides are TGTGCCTCAGCGACTAGCTCCGTAGATACGCAGTATTTT.

CDR3 nucleotides: TGCGCCAGCAGCCCTTTGGACAGCCCTAATGGCTACACCTTC. Encoded protein: CASSPLDSPNGYTF. The chain recombines TRBV4-1 with TRBJ1-2, with a weak D call TRBD1 (6 bases). The length of the CDR3 is 14 residues. Germline CDR1 MGHRA, CDR2 YSYEKL. Trimming removed 4 bases from V and 6 bases from J, with 15 bases in between.

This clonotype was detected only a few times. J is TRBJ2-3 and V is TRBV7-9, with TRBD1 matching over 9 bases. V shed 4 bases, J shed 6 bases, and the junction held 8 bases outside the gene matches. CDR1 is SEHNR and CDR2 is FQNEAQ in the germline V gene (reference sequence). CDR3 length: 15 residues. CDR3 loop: CASSSGQGRGDTQYF. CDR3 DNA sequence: TGTGCCAGCAGCTCCGGACAGGGGAGGGGGGATACGCAGTATTTT.

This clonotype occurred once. The CDR3 here is CASSYGSKQPQHF. In DNA form, the CDR3 reads TGTGCCAGCAGTTATGGGAGTAAACAGCCCCAGCATTTT. The chain recombines TRBV12-3 or TRBV12-4 with TRBJ1-5; D gene ambiguous. The CDR3 spans 13 residues. V was pared by 4 bases and J by 7 bases, with 11 bases between.

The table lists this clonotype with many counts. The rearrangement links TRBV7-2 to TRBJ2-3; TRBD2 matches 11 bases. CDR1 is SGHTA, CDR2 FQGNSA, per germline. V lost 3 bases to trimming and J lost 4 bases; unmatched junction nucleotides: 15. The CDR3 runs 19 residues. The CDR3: CASSLRPRGVSGGADTQYF. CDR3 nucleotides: TGTGCCAGCAGCTTGCGCCCCCGGGGGGTTAGCGGGGGGGCAGATACGCAGTATTTT.

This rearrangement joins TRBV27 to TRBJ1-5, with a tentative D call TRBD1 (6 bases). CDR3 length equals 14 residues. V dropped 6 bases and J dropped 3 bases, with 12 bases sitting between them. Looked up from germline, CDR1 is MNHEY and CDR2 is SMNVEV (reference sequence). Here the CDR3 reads CASSRGGANQPQHF. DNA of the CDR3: TGTGCCAGCAGCCGGGGGGGGGCCAATCAGCCCCAGCATTTT.

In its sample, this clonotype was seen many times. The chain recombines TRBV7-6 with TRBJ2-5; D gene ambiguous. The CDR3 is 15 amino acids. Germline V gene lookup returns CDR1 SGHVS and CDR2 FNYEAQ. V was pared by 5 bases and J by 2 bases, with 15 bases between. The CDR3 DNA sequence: TGTGCCAGCAGCCACGCCGCTAGGCATCAAGAGACCCAGTACTTC. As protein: CASSHAARHQETQYF. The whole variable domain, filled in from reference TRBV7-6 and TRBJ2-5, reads GAGVSQSPRYKVTKRGQDVALRCDPISGHVSLYWYRQALGQGPEFLTYFNYEAQQDKSGLPNDRFSAERPEGSISTLTIQRTEQRDSAMYRCASSHAARHQETQYFGPGTRLLVL.

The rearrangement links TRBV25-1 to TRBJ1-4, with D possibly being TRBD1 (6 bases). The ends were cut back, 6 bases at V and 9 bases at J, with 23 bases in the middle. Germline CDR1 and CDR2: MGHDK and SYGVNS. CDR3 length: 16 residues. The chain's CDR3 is CASRDPGHLGGKKLFF. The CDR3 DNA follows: TGTGCCAGCAGGGACCCGGGACACCTGGGGGGAAAAAAACTGTTTTTT. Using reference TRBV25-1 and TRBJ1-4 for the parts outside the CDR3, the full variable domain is EADIYQTPRYLVIGTGKKITLECSQTMGHDKMYWYQQDPGMELHLIHYSYGVNSTEKGDLSSESTVSRIRTEHFPLTLESARPSHTSQYLCASRDPGHLGGKKLFFGSGTQLSVL.

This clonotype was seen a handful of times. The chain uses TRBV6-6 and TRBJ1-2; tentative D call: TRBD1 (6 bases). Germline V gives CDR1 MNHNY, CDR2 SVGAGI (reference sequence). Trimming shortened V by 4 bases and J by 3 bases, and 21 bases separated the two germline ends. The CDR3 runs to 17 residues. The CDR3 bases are TGTGCCAGCAGTTCCCTACTCTGGACCCCAGGGGACTATGGCTACACCTTC. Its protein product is CASSSLLWTPGDYGYTF.

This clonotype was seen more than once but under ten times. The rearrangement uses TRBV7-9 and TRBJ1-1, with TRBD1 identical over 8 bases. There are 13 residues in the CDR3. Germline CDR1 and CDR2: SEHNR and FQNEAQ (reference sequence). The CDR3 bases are TGTGTTAGCAGGACAGGGCTTTATACTGAAGCTTTCTTT. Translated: CVSRTGLYTEAFF.

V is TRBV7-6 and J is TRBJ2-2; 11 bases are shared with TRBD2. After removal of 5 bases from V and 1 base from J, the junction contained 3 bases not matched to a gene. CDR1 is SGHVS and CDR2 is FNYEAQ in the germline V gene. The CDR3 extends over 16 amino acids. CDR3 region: CASSAGLAGNTGELFF. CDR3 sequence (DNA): TGTGCCAGCAGCGCCGGACTAGCGGGGAACACCGGGGAGCTGTTTTTT.

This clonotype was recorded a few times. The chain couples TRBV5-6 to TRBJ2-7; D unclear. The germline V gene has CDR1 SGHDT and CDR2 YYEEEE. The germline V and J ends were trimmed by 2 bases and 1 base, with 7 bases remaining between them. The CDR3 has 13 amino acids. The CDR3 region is CASSFAQSYEQYV. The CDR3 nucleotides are TGTGCCAGCAGCTTCGCTCAGTCCTACGAGCAGTACGTC.

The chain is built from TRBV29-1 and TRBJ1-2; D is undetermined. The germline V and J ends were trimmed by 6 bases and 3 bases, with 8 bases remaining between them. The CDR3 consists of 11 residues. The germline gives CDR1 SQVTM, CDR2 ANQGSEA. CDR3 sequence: CSVLTHYGYTF. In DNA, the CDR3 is TGCAGCGTCTTGACCCACTATGGCTACACCTTC.

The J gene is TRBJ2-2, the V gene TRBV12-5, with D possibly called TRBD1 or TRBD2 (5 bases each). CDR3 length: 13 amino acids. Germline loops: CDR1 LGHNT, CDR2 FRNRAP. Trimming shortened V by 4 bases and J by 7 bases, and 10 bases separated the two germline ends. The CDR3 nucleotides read TGTGCTAGTGGTTGGCAGGGAGTCGGGGAGCTGTTTTTT. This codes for CASGWQGVGELFF.

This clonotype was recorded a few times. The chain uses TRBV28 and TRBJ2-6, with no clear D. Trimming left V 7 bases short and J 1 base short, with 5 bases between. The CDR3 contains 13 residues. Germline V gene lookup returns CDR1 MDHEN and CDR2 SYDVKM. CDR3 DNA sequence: TGTGCCAGCACCTTTTCTGGGGCCAACGTCCTGACTTTC. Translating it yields CASTFSGANVLTF. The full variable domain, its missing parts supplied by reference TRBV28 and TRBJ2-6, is DVKVTQSSRYLVKRTGEKVFLECVQDMDHENMFWYRQDPGLGLRLIYFSYDVKMKEKGDIPEGYSVSREKKERFSLILESASTNQTSMYLCASTFSGANVLTFGAGSRLTVL.

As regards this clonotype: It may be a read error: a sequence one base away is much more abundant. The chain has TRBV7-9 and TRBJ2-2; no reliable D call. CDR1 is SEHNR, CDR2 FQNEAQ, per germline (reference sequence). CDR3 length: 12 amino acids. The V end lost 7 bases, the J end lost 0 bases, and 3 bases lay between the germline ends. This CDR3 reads CASIPNTGELFF. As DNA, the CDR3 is TGTGCCAGCATCCCGAACACCGGGGAGCTGTTTTTT.

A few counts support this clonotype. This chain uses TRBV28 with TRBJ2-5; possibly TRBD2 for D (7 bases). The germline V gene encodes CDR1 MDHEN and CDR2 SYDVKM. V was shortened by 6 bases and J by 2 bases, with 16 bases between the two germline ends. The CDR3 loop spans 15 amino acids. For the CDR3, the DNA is TGTGCCAGCAGCCATGAGGGGGACTATCAAGAGACCCAGTACTTC. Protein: CASSHEGDYQETQYF.

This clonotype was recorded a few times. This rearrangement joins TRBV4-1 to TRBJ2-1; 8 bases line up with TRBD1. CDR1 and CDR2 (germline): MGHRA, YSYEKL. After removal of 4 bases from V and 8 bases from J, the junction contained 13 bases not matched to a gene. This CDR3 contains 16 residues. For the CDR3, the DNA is TGCGCCAGCAGCCGCTCGGGACAGGCCGTTCAGGATGAGCAGTTCTTC. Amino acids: CASSRSGQAVQDEQFF.

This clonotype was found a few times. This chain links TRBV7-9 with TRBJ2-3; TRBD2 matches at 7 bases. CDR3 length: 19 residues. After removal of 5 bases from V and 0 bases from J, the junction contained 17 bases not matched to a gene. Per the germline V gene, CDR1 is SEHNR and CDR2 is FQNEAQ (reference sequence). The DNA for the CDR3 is TGTGCCAGCAGCCCAAGGACTAGTCGGCCCCGCAGTAGCACAGATACGCAGTATTTT. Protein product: CASSPRTSRPRSSTDTQYF.

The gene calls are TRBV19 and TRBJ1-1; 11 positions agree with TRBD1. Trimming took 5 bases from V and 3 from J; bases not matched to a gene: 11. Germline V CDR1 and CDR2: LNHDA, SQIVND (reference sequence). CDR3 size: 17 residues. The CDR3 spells CASSEDRDRGWDTEAFF. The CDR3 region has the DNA TGTGCCAGTAGTGAAGACCGGGACAGGGGGTGGGACACTGAAGCTTTCTTT.

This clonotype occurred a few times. CDR3 sequence (DNA): TGTGCCAGCAGCCGGGACTTAGCGGGGGGCCCCTACAATGAGCAGTTCTTC. Translating gives CASSRDLAGGPYNEQFF. The V gene is TRBV6-2 or TRBV6-3, the J gene TRBJ2-1, with 10 bases matching TRBD2. Per the germline V gene, CDR1 is MNHEY and CDR2 is SVGEGT. The CDR3 runs to 17 residues. V gave up 6 bases and J gave up 2 bases; unmatched junction bases: 10.